These 30 T cell receptor beta chains share one sample of origin, sequenced in a study of T cell repertoires in aging, cancer and after chemotherapy. Rearranged V-D-J TRB sequences were amplified with a mixed TRB-A/B primer pool. TCRdb passed the multiplex PCR reads through MiXCR, listing each CDR3 protein once. The sample lists 2,400 or so distinct CDR3 sequences; 50% to 65% were seen once. Peripheral blood genomic DNA, not sorted cells or RNA, was the template. The sequencing sample was made of blood. Source of these receptors: a human donor with a blood cancer.

This clonotype was observed a few times. The chain couples TRBV13 to TRBJ2-2; no definite D call. The V and J ends lost 5 bases and 2 bases respectively, with 3 bases between them. Germline loops: CDR1 PRHDT, CDR2 FYEKMQ (reference sequence). The CDR3 length is 12 residues. The DNA for the CDR3 is TGTGCCAGCAGCCCTAACACCGGGGAGCTGTTTTTT. It is translated as CASSPNTGELFF.

This clonotype was detected only a few times. J is TRBJ1-4 and V is TRBV6-5; no reliable D call. The CDR3 totals 13 residues. V gave up 6 bases and J gave up 3 bases, with 8 bases separating them. CDR1 is MNHEY and CDR2 is SVGAGI in the germline V gene. The CDR3 nucleotides read TGTGCCAGCAGCCTTGCGGCTAATGAAAAACTGTTTTTT. The encoded protein is CASSLAANEKLFF.

This clonotype was seen only a few times. The V call is TRBV30, the J call TRBJ1-1; D may be TRBD1 (5 bases). V lost 5 bases and J lost 1, with 11 bases in between. In germline, CDR1 is GTSNPN, CDR2 SVGIG (reference sequence). The CDR3 consists of 13 residues. CDR3 amino acids: CAWAITGNTEAFF. DNA of the CDR3: TGTGCCTGGGCCATTACAGGGAACACTGAAGCTTTCTTT. Based on the CDR3 plus reference TRBV30 and TRBJ1-1, the full variable domain is SQTIHQWPATLVQPVGSPLSLECTVEGTSNPNLYWYRQAAGRGLQLLFYSVGIGQISSEVPQNLSASRPQDRQFILSSKKLLLSDSGFYLCAWAITGNTEAFFGQGTRLTVV.

The V and J genes are TRBV12-3 or TRBV12-4 and TRBJ2-1; unclear D gene. The CDR3 contains 13 residues. The V and J ends lost 4 bases and 6 bases respectively, with 10 bases between them. The CDR3 DNA reads TGTGCCAGCAGTTCCCCGGGTAGCAATGAGCAGTTCTTC. Amino acids: CASSSPGSNEQFF.

This clonotype has just a few counts. The CDR3 is CSVQGQGVYEQYF. CDR3 DNA: TGCAGTGTCCAAGGACAGGGGGTGTACGAGCAGTACTTC. This rearrangement joins TRBV20-1 to TRBJ2-7, with 10 positions matching TRBD1. V shed 7 bases, J shed 4 bases, and the junction held 7 bases outside the gene matches. Per germline, CDR1 DFQATT and CDR2 SNEGSKA (reference sequence). The CDR3 has 13 residues.

This rearrangement joins TRBV5-4 to TRBJ2-7; the match to TRBD1 covers 7 bases. Unmatched junction bases numbered 16, after V lost 7 bases and J lost 6 bases. The CDR3 is made up of 15 amino acids. CDR1 is SGHNT and CDR2 is YYREEE in the germline V gene (reference sequence). In DNA form, the CDR3 reads TGTGCCAGCCGAAGGACCGGGACAGCCACGAGCGAGCAGTACTTC. Translation gives CASRRTGTATSEQYF.

The V and J genes are TRBV27 and TRBJ2-1; no clear D gene. The germline CDR1 and CDR2 sequences are MNHEY and SMNVEV (reference sequence). This CDR3 region has 15 residues. The ends were cut back, 2 bases at V and 10 bases at J, with 18 bases in the middle. This CDR3 is CASSLVPRATHEQFF. The DNA of the CDR3 is TGTGCCAGCAGTTTAGTCCCTCGGGCGACCCACGAGCAGTTCTTC.

This clonotype was counted between two and nine times. The chain couples TRBV6-1 to TRBJ2-6, with D tentatively TRBD1 or TRBD2 (6 bases each). V was cut by 10 bases and J by 4 bases, with 20 bases left in between. Germline assignment: CDR1 MNHNS and CDR2 SASEGT. The CDR3 totals 16 residues. The CDR3: CATYREARAGANVLTF. CDR3 DNA sequence: TGTGCCACCTACAGGGAGGCGCGGGCGGGGGCCAACGTCCTGACTTTC.

This chain links TRBV18 with TRBJ2-3, with 7 bases identical to TRBD2. The CDR3 covers 13 residues. Germline values: CDR1 KGHSH, CDR2 LQKENI. V was clipped by 1 base and J by 5 bases; unmatched bases: 0. The CDR3 DNA follows: TGTGCCAGCTCACCACGGGGGGGAGATACGCAGTATTTT. Translating gives CASSPRGGDTQYF.

The genes are TRBV27 and TRBJ2-1; 8 bases align to TRBD2. The CDR3 has 17 amino acids. V was clipped by 6 bases and J by 4 bases; unmatched bases: 14. Per germline, CDR1 MNHEY and CDR2 SMNVEV (reference sequence). CDR3 bases: TGTGCCAGCAGCCCAACGCGCTACACTAGCGGATACAATGAGCAGTTCTTC. Protein: CASSPTRYTSGYNEQFF.

This chain joins TRBV5-6 and TRBJ2-2; D gene uncertain. Looked up from germline, CDR1 is SGHDT and CDR2 is YYEEEE. The CDR3 has 14 amino acids. V was pared by 4 bases and J by 1 base, with 8 bases between. Written as DNA, the CDR3 is TGTGCCAGCAGCAGAAGGCTGAACACCGGGGAGCTGTTTTTT. It codes for CASSRRLNTGELFF.

V usage is TRBV5-4 and J usage is TRBJ2-5, with D perhaps given as TRBD1 or TRBD2 (6 bases each). CDR3 length: 15 amino acids. Germline V gene lookup returns CDR1 SGHNT and CDR2 YYREEE (reference sequence). V was shortened by 1 base and J by 4 bases, with 14 bases between the two germline ends. In DNA form, the CDR3 reads TGTGCCAGCAGCTTGCTGCCAAGGGGGGCAGAGACCCAGTACTTC. This sequence encodes CASSLLPRGAETQYF. Supplemented by reference TRBV5-4 and TRBJ2-5, the full variable domain reads ETGVTQSPTHLIKTRGQQVTLRCSSQSGHNTVSWYQQALGQGPQFIFQYYREEENGRGNFPPRFSGLQFPNYSSELNVNALELDDSALYLCASSLLPRGAETQYFGPGTRLLVL.

This clonotype has only a few counts. The J gene is TRBJ2-2, the V gene TRBV6-1, with 10 bases matching TRBD2. The length of the CDR3 is 17 residues. The V gene end was trimmed by 2 bases and the J gene end by 6 bases; junction bases not matched to a gene: 9. Germline values: CDR1 MNHNS, CDR2 SASEGT. The DNA for the CDR3 is TGTGCCAGCAGTGAACTAGCGGGGGACCCGCTGGCCGGGGAGCTGTTTTTT. Protein: CASSELAGDPLAGELFF.

This clonotype occurred a few times. CDR3 coding DNA: TGTGCCTGGAGTGTTGGCCAGGGCGCGGGGCCCCAGCATTTT. Protein product: CAWSVGQGAGPQHF. V usage is TRBV30 and J usage is TRBJ1-5; a possible D gene is TRBD1 (5 bases). V lost 0 bases to trimming and J lost 9 bases, with 15 bases between them. Germline V gene lookup returns CDR1 GTSNPN and CDR2 SVGIG (reference sequence). This CDR3 is built from 14 residues.

This chain joins TRBV29-1 and TRBJ1-2; 7 positions match TRBD1. V lost 4 bases and J lost 4; bases outside the gene matches: 0. The CDR3 sequence is 11 residues long. The germline V gene encodes CDR1 SQVTM and CDR2 ANQGSEA. CDR3 coding DNA: TGCAGCGTTGCAGGGGGCTATGGCTACACCTTC. Translated: CSVAGGYGYTF.

V gene TRBV29-1 combines with J gene TRBJ1-2; D might be TRBD1 (5 bases). The CDR3 runs 14 residues. Trimming removed 3 bases from V and 1 base from J, with 12 bases in between. CDR1 is SQVTM, CDR2 ANQGSEA, per germline. The DNA of the CDR3 is TGCAGCGTTGAGGGGGAAGTGCTTAACTATGGCTACACCTTC. Its translation: CSVEGEVLNYGYTF.

V usage is TRBV7-9 and J usage is TRBJ1-1; no clear D. Trimming pared 4 bases from V and 5 bases from J, leaving 11 bases between. The CDR3 totals 13 residues. CDR1 is SEHNR and CDR2 is FQNEAQ in the germline V gene (reference sequence). This CDR3 is CASSSKRWTEAFF. The CDR3 DNA reads TGTGCCAGCAGCTCAAAAAGGTGGACTGAAGCTTTCTTT.

The chain carries TRBV27 and TRBJ2-2; D is unresolved. From germline, CDR1 is MNHEY and CDR2 SMNVEV (reference sequence). The CDR3 extends over 14 amino acids. V was cut by 8 bases and J by 0 bases, with 10 bases left in between. The CDR3 DNA is TGTGCCAGCCGCCTTGGTTCGAACACCGGGGAGCTGTTTTTT. Translating gives CASRLGSNTGELFF.

This sequence joins TRBV5-5 and TRBJ1-2; 9 positions agree with TRBD1. Germline V gene sequence: CDR1 SGHKS, CDR2 YYEKEE (reference sequence). CDR3 length: 16 amino acids. V trimming: 4 bases; J trimming: 6 bases; junction bases outside the gene matches: 13. The CDR3 DNA reads TGTGCCAGCAGCCGCAACAGGGGGCAGGGAGATAATGGCTACACCTTC. This codes for CASSRNRGQGDNGYTF.

The gene calls are TRBV6-5 and TRBJ2-2; D remains unclear. The CDR3 is made up of 16 amino acids. V dropped 6 bases and J dropped 1 base, with 15 bases sitting between them. CDR1 is MNHEY, CDR2 SVGAGI, per germline. The CDR3 protein is CASSFGRLGNTGELFF. The CDR3 bases are TGTGCCAGCAGCTTCGGGCGACTCGGGAACACCGGGGAGCTGTTTTTT.

The table lists this clonotype with a few counts. The chain carries TRBV24-1 and TRBJ2-1; no clear D gene. With 1 base removed from V and 7 bases from J, the gap between germline ends came to 13 bases. The CDR3 is made up of 15 amino acids. CDR1 is KGHDR, CDR2 SFDVKD, per germline. The CDR3 region is CATSDFGLGKNEQFF. CDR3 nucleotide sequence: TGTGCCACCAGTGATTTTGGTTTGGGAAAGAATGAGCAGTTCTTC.

V usage is TRBV11-1 and J usage is TRBJ1-2; TRBD1 might be the D (6 bases). Germline V lookup: CDR1 SGHAT, CDR2 FQDESV (reference sequence). CDR3 length equals 15 residues. V was cut by 0 bases and J by 6 bases, with 14 bases left in between. The CDR3 DNA follows: TGTGCCAGCAGCTTAGCTCCGACAGGCACAAATGGCTACACCTTC. It specifies CASSLAPTGTNGYTF.

V gene TRBV18 combines with J gene TRBJ1-2, with TRBD1 as a possible D gene (5 bases). The CDR3 has 13 residues. The V and J ends lost 8 bases and 11 bases respectively, with 21 bases between them. Germline CDR1 KGHSH, CDR2 LQKENI. Here the CDR3 DNA reads TGTGCCAGCAGTGACTCCGCGCGGGGCCAGTACACCTTC. Encoded protein: CASSDSARGQYTF. Complete variable domain (other parts from reference TRBV18 and TRBJ1-2): NAGVMQNPRHLVRRRGQEARLRCSPMKGHSHVYWYRQLPEEGLKFMVYLQKENIIDESGMPKERFSAEFPKEGPSILRIQQVVRGDSAAYFCASSDSARGQYTFGSGTRLTVV.

V usage is TRBV12-3 or TRBV12-4 and J usage is TRBJ2-3; D may be TRBD2 (6 bases). The CDR3 totals 16 residues. The germline V and J ends were trimmed by 6 bases and 0 bases, with 16 bases remaining between them. CDR3 coding DNA: TGTGCCAGCAGCTTGGGGCGGGGCGCTAGCACAGATACGCAGTATTTT. It translates to CASSLGRGASTDTQYF.

Only a few counts were recorded for this clonotype. The V call is TRBV6-2 or TRBV6-3, the J call TRBJ2-3; 8 nucleotides align to TRBD1. Germline trimming cut 5 bases from V and 4 bases from J; bases unmatched to any gene: 8. CDR1 is MNHEY, CDR2 SVGEGT, per germline. CDR3 length: 15 residues. The CDR3 nucleotides are TGTGCCAGCAGTGAAGCGAGGACAGGGTCAGATACGCAGTATTTT. It encodes CASSEARTGSDTQYF.

This clonotype was counted between two and nine times. The chain combines TRBV6-6 with TRBJ1-4, with D unresolved. Germline V gene data show CDR1 as MNHNY and CDR2 as SVGAGI (reference sequence). The germline V and J ends were trimmed by 2 bases and 7 bases, with 2 bases remaining between them. The CDR3 has 11 amino acids. CDR3 loop: CASSYGEKLFF. CDR3 bases: TGTGCCAGCAGTTACGGTGAAAAACTGTTTTTT.

This chain uses TRBV27 with TRBJ1-5, with D uncertain. The CDR3 has 17 amino acids. Germline V CDR1 and CDR2: MNHEY, SMNVEV (reference sequence). V was shortened by 2 bases and J by 0 bases, with 14 bases between the two germline ends. For the CDR3, the DNA is TGTGCCAGCAGTTTAATACATGGCGATAATAGCAATCAGCCCCAGCATTTT. Translating it yields CASSLIHGDNSNQPQHF.

In this sample, this clonotype turned up a few times. The chain links TRBV29-1 to TRBJ2-5; D gene ambiguous. CDR1 and CDR2 from the germline V gene are SQVTM and ANQGSEA. The CDR3 consists of 13 residues. V lost 5 bases to trimming and J lost 2 bases, with 12 bases between them. The DNA for the CDR3 is TGCAGCGTTCAACGGGCCAGTCAAGAGACCCAGTACTTC. Its translation: CSVQRASQETQYF.

The rearrangement links TRBV6-1 to TRBJ1-3; D is perhaps TRBD1 (6 bases). V was cut by 5 bases and J by 1 base, with 12 bases left in between. This CDR3 region has 15 residues. The germline CDR1 and CDR2 sequences are MNHNS and SASEGT. CDR3 in amino acids: CASSSGRGSGNTIYF. The CDR3 bases are TGTGCCAGCAGTTCGGGCAGGGGTTCTGGAAACACCATATATTTT.

This chain uses TRBV29-1 with TRBJ2-4, with no clear D. The V end was cut by 6 bases, the J end by 3 bases, with 6 bases between. The CDR3 is 11 amino acids. CDR1 is SQVTM and CDR2 is ANQGSEA in the germline V gene. The CDR3 nucleotides are TGCAGCGTCAGCATCAAAAACATTCAGTACTTC. As protein: CSVSIKNIQYF.